The sequence of this TCR beta chain was determined in a study of a mutant IDH1 vaccine in newly diagnosed glioma. Study-wide context: Vaccine administration was initiated 4-6 weeks following radiotherapy alone, or with temozolomide cycles. Patients had received radiotherapy, temozolomide, or both previously, most receiving both.

TCRdb keeps only in-frame clones here, not all; method: immunoSEQ multiplex PCR. The repertoire has 69,000 or so clones, around 87% of them found once; the top ten carry approximately 2%. The CDR3 extends over 17 amino acids. Germline assignment: CDR1 LNHNV and CDR2 YYDKDF (reference sequence). V shed 0 bases and J shed 0 bases, with 11 bases lying between them. Regarding this clone: The antigen remains undetermined.

The time point denotes: week 35, safety follow-up. With topical imiquimod, each dose of the vaccine consisted of 300 ug of mutant IDH1 20-mer peptide. The input for sequencing was PBMCs, taken from a glioma patient whose treatment included an IDH1 peptide vaccine. The receptor comes from a man aged 25-45 years with glioma. The V gene is TRBV15, the J gene TRBJ1-4; D is unresolved. The CDR3 reads CATSRDFEEATNEKLFF. The DNA of the CDR3 is TGTGCCACCAGCAGAGATTTTGAGGAAGCAACTAATGAAAAACTGTTTTTT.